This passage covers 17 T cell receptor beta chains from one sample sequenced in a study of blood T cell repertoires in COVID-19. This table comes from immunoSEQ multiplex PCR, and its TCRdb copy is limited to in-frame clones, with some not included. The sample carries fewer than 250,000 clones, roughly four fifths recorded once. Sequenced material: peripheral blood. These receptors were obtained from a woman in her sixties or seventies with acute or convalescent COVID-19.

J is TRBJ1-2 and V is TRBV18, with a weak D call TRBD1 (6 bases). V was pared by 4 bases and J by 4 bases, with 7 bases between. The germline V gene has CDR1 KGHSH and CDR2 LQKENI. The length of the CDR3 is 12 residues. The CDR3 loop is CASSRGGYGYTF. The DNA for the CDR3 is TGTGCCAGCTCACGAGGGGGCTATGGCTACACCTTC.

V gene TRBV30 combines with J gene TRBJ1-2, with TRBD1 as a possible D gene (5 bases). The ends were cut back, 3 bases at V and 4 bases at J, with 15 bases in the middle. Germline-derived CDR1 and CDR2 are GTSNPN and SVGIG (reference sequence). The CDR3 is 14 amino acids. The CDR3 protein is CAWSLSGPSYGYTF. The DNA of the CDR3 is TGTGCCTGGAGCCTCTCAGGGCCTTCCTATGGCTACACCTTC.

The rearrangement joins TRBV18 to TRBJ1-1, with D unresolved. From germline, CDR1 is KGHSH and CDR2 LQKENI. CDR3 length equals 13 residues. V was cut by 2 bases and J by 6 bases, with 10 bases left in between. Written as DNA, the CDR3 is TGTGCCAGCTCACCAGCTGGCTGGCCTGAAGCTTTCTTT. It encodes CASSPAGWPEAFF.

This sequence joins TRBV5-1 and TRBJ1-1; 8 bases map to TRBD1. J gave up 7 bases and V 4 bases, and 12 bases lay outside the gene matches. Germline CDR1 and CDR2: SGHRS and YFSETQ. This CDR3 is 15 amino acids long. This CDR3 reads CASSIGTGQEHEAFF. The CDR3 DNA is TGCGCCAGCAGCATAGGGACAGGTCAAGAACATGAAGCTTTCTTT.

The V call is TRBV5-6, the J call TRBJ1-6, with a possible D match to TRBD1 (5 bases). Trimming removed 4 bases at V and 7 bases at J, with 18 bases between. There are 16 residues in the CDR3. Looked up from germline, CDR1 is SGHDT and CDR2 is YYEEEE. The DNA of the CDR3 is TGTGCCAGCAGCCAGACCTTACAGGCAAGGAATTCACCCCTCCACTTT. Protein: CASSQTLQARNSPLHF.

V usage is TRBV5-1 and J usage is TRBJ2-3; 9 positions agree with TRBD1. Germline V gives CDR1 SGHRS, CDR2 YFSETQ. V lost 0 bases to trimming and J lost 4 bases; unmatched junction nucleotides: 6. CDR3 length: 16 residues. The CDR3 DNA follows: TGCGCCAGCAGCTTGGGGATGGACAGGGGAGCAGATACGCAGTATTTT. Protein: CASSLGMDRGADTQYF.

The chain joins TRBV5-4 to TRBJ2-5, with a possible D match to TRBD1 (6 bases). V lost 1 base and J lost 5, with 12 bases in between. This CDR3 has 14 residues. Germline values: CDR1 SGHNT, CDR2 YYREEE (reference sequence). The CDR3 bases are TGTGCCAGCAGCTTGACAGGGTCGGGGGAGACCCAGTACTTC. Its translation: CASSLTGSGETQYF. Drawing the rest from reference TRBV5-4 and TRBJ2-5, the complete variable domain is ETGVTQSPTHLIKTRGQQVTLRCSSQSGHNTVSWYQQALGQGPQFIFQYYREEENGRGNFPPRFSGLQFPNYSSELNVNALELDDSALYLCASSLTGSGETQYFGPGTRLLVL.

V is TRBV4-2 and J is TRBJ2-5; possibly TRBD2 for D (6 bases). V lost 4 bases and J lost 5, with 14 bases in between. Germline V gene lookup returns CDR1 LGHNA and CDR2 YNFKEQ. There are 14 residues in the CDR3. CDR3 residues: CASSRRVGTETQYF. CDR3 in DNA: TGTGCCAGCAGCCGGAGGGTGGGAACGGAGACCCAGTACTTC.

This chain links TRBV7-9 with TRBJ2-5, with TRBD1 matching over 7 bases. The germline V gene has CDR1 SEHNR and CDR2 FQNEAQ (reference sequence). The CDR3 has 14 residues. V shed 5 bases and J 5 bases; nucleotides not matched to a gene: 8. The CDR3 region is CASSVDRLGETQYF. CDR3 sequence (DNA): TGTGCCAGCAGCGTGGACAGGCTCGGGGAGACCCAGTACTTC.

The V and J genes are TRBV5-4 and TRBJ1-4, with D possibly matching TRBD1 (6 bases). Germline CDR1 and CDR2: SGHNT and YYREEE (reference sequence). The CDR3 has 16 residues. The V and J ends lost 2 bases and 0 bases respectively, with 11 bases between them. The CDR3 sequence is CASSFWTDSTNEKLFF. The CDR3, as DNA: TGTGCCAGCAGCTTCTGGACAGACTCAACTAATGAAAAACTGTTTTTT. Full variable domain (remainder filled in from reference TRBV5-4 and TRBJ1-4): ETGVTQSPTHLIKTRGQQVTLRCSSQSGHNTVSWYQQALGQGPQFIFQYYREEENGRGNFPPRFSGLQFPNYSSELNVNALELDDSALYLCASSFWTDSTNEKLFFGSGTQLSVL.

V gene TRBV19 combines with J gene TRBJ1-3, with 9 bases aligning to TRBD1. CDR3 length: 16 amino acids. Germline lookup yields CDR1 LNHDA and CDR2 SQIVND (reference sequence). The V and J ends lost 6 bases and 0 bases, in that order; junction bases with no gene match: 6. CDR3 sequence (DNA): TGTGCCAGTAGAACCGGGACAGGGTACTCTGGAAACACCATATATTTT. It codes for CASRTGTGYSGNTIYF.

About this clone: The sample carries other DNA sequences with the same CDR3. The chain combines TRBV28 with TRBJ1-2; D gene ambiguous. The CDR3 is 14 residues long. The germline V gene has CDR1 MDHEN and CDR2 SYDVKM. The V gene lost 2 bases and the J gene lost 2 bases, with 9 bases spanning the gap. In DNA, the CDR3 is TGTGCCAGCAGTTTAGGTTCGGGGAACTATGGCTACACCTTC. Translation: CASSLGSGNYGYTF.

The chain links TRBV3-1 (or the pseudogene TRBV3-2) to TRBJ2-5, with 10 nucleotides matching TRBD1. Germline values: CDR1 LGHDT, CDR2 YNNKEL (reference sequence). The CDR3 length is 16 residues. The junction had 9 bases not matched to a gene; V was cut back by 4 bases and J by 4 bases. CDR3 residues: CASSPEGQGFRETQYF. For the CDR3, the DNA is TGTGCCAGCAGCCCGGAGGGACAGGGGTTTAGAGAGACCCAGTACTTC.

The rearrangement uses TRBV4-3 and TRBJ2-1, with 9 bases matching TRBD2. The J segment lost 4 bases and the V segment lost 4 bases, leaving 5 bases of the junction unmatched. The CDR3 contains 15 residues. CDR1 and CDR2 from the germline V gene are LGHNA and YSLEER. DNA of the CDR3: TGCGCCAGCAGCCTTAGGGCGGGGGGGTACAATGAGCAGTTCTTC. It codes for CASSLRAGGYNEQFF.

This chain uses TRBV10-3 with TRBJ2-7; TRBD1 aligns across 7 bases. V lost 0 bases to trimming and J lost 1 base; unmatched junction nucleotides: 3. Germline V gene lookup returns CDR1 ENHRY and CDR2 SYGVKD. The CDR3 length is 15 residues. The CDR3 DNA reads TGTGCCATCAGTGAGTCGACACAGGGGTCCTACGAGCAGTACTTC. The encoded protein is CAISESTQGSYEQYF.

The chain recombines TRBV28 with TRBJ1-5; unclear D gene. Germline V gene sequence: CDR1 MDHEN, CDR2 SYDVKM. Trimming left V 3 bases short and J 0 bases short, with 9 bases between. There are 15 residues in the CDR3. The CDR3 here is CASSLETDSNQPQHF. CDR3 coding DNA: TGTGCCAGCAGTTTGGAGACGGATAGCAATCAGCCCCAGCATTTT.

This rearrangement joins TRBV9 to TRBJ1-2; TRBD1 matches 7 bases. The CDR3 sequence is 14 residues long. Germline values: CDR1 SGDLS, CDR2 YYNGEE. J gave up 5 bases and V 4 bases, and 8 bases lay outside the gene matches. DNA for the CDR3: TGTGCCAGCAGCACGGGACAGTTTTTATATGGCTACACCTTC. Protein sequence: CASSTGQFLYGYTF.